The rows below give T cell receptor beta chains drawn from one sample of a study of T cell responses to AZD1222 COVID-19 vaccine. The method was immunoSEQ multiplex PCR; TCRdb's version includes in-frame clones alone and lacks a portion of them. The sample includes about 190,000 clones, 85% to 95% of them seen just once. The sample in question was peripheral blood, obtained 28 days after the second dose of the MenACWY control vaccine. The source of these receptors is an adult who received the MenACWY meningococcal vaccine as a control. Each CDR3 is given with its conserved first and last residue. The D gene is left open where the match is weak. Size tells how often a clone was seen (once, few, many) or the class of an expanded clone, and some rows leave it out.

V,J,length,size,D,CDR3,DNA
TRBV5-1,TRBJ1-1,17,-,-,CASSPVGRTGGNTEAFF,TGCGCCAGCAGCCCGGTGGGGCGGACTGGAGGGAACACTGAAGCTTTCTTT
TRBV7-9,TRBJ2-5,14,-,-,CASSFLRGQETQYF,TGTGCCAGCAGCTTTTTGCGGGGTCAAGAGACCCAGTACTTC
TRBV18,TRBJ2-3,18,-,TRBD1,CASSHNRDRGRGTDTQYF,TGTGCCAGCTCACATAACCGGGACAGGGGAAGGGGCACAGATACGCAGTATTTT
TRBV6-5,TRBJ2-7,16,-,-,CASSYQTPDNSYEQYF,TGTGCCAGCAGTTACCAAACCCCGGATAACTCCTACGAGCAGTACTTC
TRBV20-1,TRBJ1-2,10,-,-,CSAPSYGYTF,TGCAGTGCTCCGTCATATGGCTACACCTTC
TRBV5-1,TRBJ2-5,13,few,-,CASSLDGRETQYF,TGCGCCAGCAGCTTGGACGGGAGAGAGACCCAGTACTTC
TRBV27,TRBJ1-2,13,-,-,CASSSRMGYGYTF,TGTGCCAGCAGTAGCCGTATGGGATATGGCTACACCTTC
TRBV28,TRBJ1-2,15,-,-,CASSSWTESNYGYTF,TGTGCCAGCAGTTCATGGACGGAGTCTAACTATGGCTACACCTTC
TRBV29-1,TRBJ2-7,12,-,TRBD1,CSVGTGGLEQYF,TGCAGCGTCGGGACAGGGGGCCTCGAGCAGTACTTC
TRBV28,TRBJ1-5,14,-,-,CASSLAGAGQPQHF,TGTGCCAGCAGTTTGGCGGGGGCCGGTCAGCCCCAGCATTTT
TRBV12-3/TRBV12-4,TRBJ2-7,13,-,TRBD2,CASSPSGGGEQYF,TGTGCCAGCTCCCCGAGCGGCGGGGGCGAGCAGTACTTC